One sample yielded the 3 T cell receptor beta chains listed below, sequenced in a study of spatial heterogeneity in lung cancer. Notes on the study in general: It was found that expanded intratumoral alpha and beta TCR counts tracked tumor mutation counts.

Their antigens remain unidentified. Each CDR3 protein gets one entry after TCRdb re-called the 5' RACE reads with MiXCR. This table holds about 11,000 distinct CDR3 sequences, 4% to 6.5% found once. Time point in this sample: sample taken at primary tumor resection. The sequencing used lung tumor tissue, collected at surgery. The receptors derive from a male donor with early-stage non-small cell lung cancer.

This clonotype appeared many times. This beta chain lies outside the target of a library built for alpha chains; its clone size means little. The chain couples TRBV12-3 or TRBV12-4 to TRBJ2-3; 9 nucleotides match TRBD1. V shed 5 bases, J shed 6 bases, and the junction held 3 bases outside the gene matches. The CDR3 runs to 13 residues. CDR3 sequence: CASSRTGVDTQYF. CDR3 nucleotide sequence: TGTGCCAGCAGTAGGACAGGGGTGGATACGCAGTATTTT.

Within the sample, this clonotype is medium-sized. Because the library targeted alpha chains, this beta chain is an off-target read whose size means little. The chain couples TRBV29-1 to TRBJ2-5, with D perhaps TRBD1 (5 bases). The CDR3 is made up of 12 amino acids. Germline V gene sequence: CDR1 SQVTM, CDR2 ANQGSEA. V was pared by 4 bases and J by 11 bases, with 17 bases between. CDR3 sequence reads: CSVVLSRASQYF. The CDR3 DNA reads TGCAGCGTTGTGTTGTCCAGGGCATCTCAGTACTTC.

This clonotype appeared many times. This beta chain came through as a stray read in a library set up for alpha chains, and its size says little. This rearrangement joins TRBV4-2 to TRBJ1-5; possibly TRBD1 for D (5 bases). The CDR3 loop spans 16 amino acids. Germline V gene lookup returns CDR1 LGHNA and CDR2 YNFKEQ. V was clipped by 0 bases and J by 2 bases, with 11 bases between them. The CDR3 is CASSQEGGVGNQPQHF. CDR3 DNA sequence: TGTGCCAGCAGCCAAGAGGGGGGGGTCGGCAATCAGCCCCAGCATTTT.